The sequence of this T cell receptor (beta chain) was determined in a study of T cell responses to AZD1222 COVID-19 vaccine. About the research overall: Second doses at about 4 or about 12 weeks were pooled. Study-wide points: Possibly, clonal diversity was underestimated; donors were largely white British and included more females. Increases in Spike-specific TCR breadth and depth were seen after two AZD1222 doses.

Details on this clone: Its antigen remains unknown.

This table comes from immunoSEQ multiplex PCR, and its TCRdb copy is limited to in-frame clones, with some not included. The repertoire holds under 120,000 clones, with around 94% as singletons. Looked up from germline, CDR1 is MDHEN and CDR2 is SYDVKM. CDR3 length equals 15 residues. Trimming removed 4 bases from V and 5 bases from J, with 17 bases in between. The chain links TRBV28 to TRBJ1-1; maybe TRBD1 (5 bases). The receptor was derived from an adult in good health. Sample: peripheral blood, taken on day 0 of AZD1222 vaccination. The CDR3 nucleotides read TGTGCCAGCAGTTCGCCAACAGGAGGTAAGACTGAAGCTTTCTTT. This translates into CASSSPTGGKTEAFF.